The entry below describes one TCR beta chain. This sample was included in a study of blood T cell repertoires in COVID-19. This study enrolled people aged roughly 18 to 89 from about two dozen US geographic areas. Cohorts were based on clinical histories the participants reported. In the study's own analysis: Nucleated cell number was recorded as an estimate derived from reference gene primer amplification. Using immunoSEQ multiplex PCR, the repertoire was profiled, and TCRdb retains in-frame clones only, with some absent. D and trimming were read from the DNA, whereas the V and J calls and clone size are those reported in that table. Of approximately 300,000 clones listed, 90% were seen once; the top ten hold over 3.5%. This clonotype was sampled from a woman aged 18-29 years with acute COVID-19. Sequencing was carried out using PBMCs or T cells enriched from blood (not recorded which).

In nucleotides, the CDR3 is TGTGCCAGCTCACGACAGGAAATCTCCTACGAGCAGTACTTC. It specifies CASSRQEISYEQYF. The chain links TRBV18 to TRBJ2-7, with D perhaps TRBD1 (6 bases). This CDR3 is built from 14 residues. Trimming removed 4 bases at V and 0 bases at J, with 10 bases between. From germline, CDR1 is KGHSH and CDR2 LQKENI.